Listed below are T cell receptor beta chains from one sample, sequenced in a study of blood T cell repertoires in COVID-19. Some clones are missing from TCRdb's copy, which holds only in-frame ones; the method was immunoSEQ multiplex PCR. The sample records approximately 100,000 clones, 80% to 90% being singletons. Sequenced sample: peripheral blood. The receptor set was obtained from a human donor with acute or convalescent COVID-19. The donor label of this sample is uncertain. Both conserved end residues are part of each CDR3. The D gene is left open where the match is weak. Clone size is stated in some rows and not others, as once, few, many or a class when expanded.

v_call: TRBV18; j_call: TRBJ2-1; d_call: .; cdr3_length: 16; clone_size: .; cdr3_nt: TGTGCCAGCTCACCGCCAACTAGCTACACCTACAATGAGCAGTTCTTC; cdr3_aa: CASSPPTSYTYNEQFF
v_call: TRBV4-3; j_call: TRBJ2-3; d_call: TRBD2; cdr3_length: 19; clone_size: .; cdr3_nt: TGCGCCAGCAGCCGAGATCTAGGACTAGCGGGGCAAAGCACAGATACGCAGTATTTT; cdr3_aa: CASSRDLGLAGQSTDTQYF
v_call: TRBV10-3; j_call: TRBJ2-1; d_call: TRBD2; cdr3_length: 15; clone_size: .; cdr3_nt: TGTGCCACCACGGTCGCGGGGGGGCCTTACAATGAGCAGTTCTTC; cdr3_aa: CATTVAGGPYNEQFF
v_call: TRBV6-5; j_call: TRBJ2-3; d_call: .; cdr3_length: 13; clone_size: .; cdr3_nt: TGTGCCAGCAGTTACTCGGGCCAAGATACGCAGTATTTT; cdr3_aa: CASSYSGQDTQYF
v_call: TRBV7-9; j_call: TRBJ2-1; d_call: .; cdr3_length: 14; clone_size: .; cdr3_nt: TGTGCCAGCGCTTCCTGGAACCTAGGCGGTGAGCAGTTCTTC; cdr3_aa: CASASWNLGGEQFF
v_call: TRBV4-1; j_call: TRBJ1-1; d_call: .; cdr3_length: 15; clone_size: .; cdr3_nt: TGCGCCAGCAGCCAAGACTCCAGGGGCAACACTGAAGCTTTCTTT; cdr3_aa: CASSQDSRGNTEAFF
v_call: TRBV28; j_call: TRBJ1-2; d_call: TRBD1; cdr3_length: 16; clone_size: .; cdr3_nt: TGTGCCAGCGGAACAGGGGGCCTCCCACGGGGTAATGGCTACACCTTC; cdr3_aa: CASGTGGLPRGNGYTF
v_call: TRBV18; j_call: TRBJ1-3; d_call: .; cdr3_length: 13; clone_size: .; cdr3_nt: TGTGCCAGCTCCCGGACAGTTGGGGAGACCATATATTTT; cdr3_aa: CASSRTVGETIYF
v_call: TRBV28; j_call: TRBJ1-4; d_call: TRBD1; cdr3_length: 14; clone_size: .; cdr3_nt: TGTGCCAGCAGCCGGGGACAGCGACGGGAAAAACTGTTTTTT; cdr3_aa: CASSRGQRREKLFF
v_call: TRBV6-1; j_call: TRBJ2-3; d_call: TRBD2; cdr3_length: 15; clone_size: few; cdr3_nt: TGTGCCAGCAGTGATCAGGGGACTAGCGCCCGGACGCAGTATTTT; cdr3_aa: CASSDQGTSARTQYF
v_call: TRBV18; j_call: TRBJ2-5; d_call: .; cdr3_length: 13; clone_size: .; cdr3_nt: TGTGCCAGCTCACTCACAAGCCAAGAGACCCAGTACTTC; cdr3_aa: CASSLTSQETQYF
v_call: TRBV21-1; j_call: TRBJ1-2; d_call: .; cdr3_length: 16; clone_size: .; cdr3_nt: TGTGCCAGCAGTAAAGGGGTAAGGGTTTGGGAGAATGGCTACACCTTC; cdr3_aa: CASSKGVRVWENGYTF
v_call: TRBV5-4; j_call: TRBJ2-5; d_call: TRBD2; cdr3_length: 13; clone_size: .; cdr3_nt: TGTGCCAGCAGCTTGAGCGGGGCGGAGACCCAGTACTTC; cdr3_aa: CASSLSGAETQYF
v_call: TRBV5-3; j_call: TRBJ2-7; d_call: TRBD2; cdr3_length: 15; clone_size: .; cdr3_nt: TGTGCCAGAAGCTACAATAGCGGGTTTACCTACGAGCAGTACTTC; cdr3_aa: CARSYNSGFTYEQYF
v_call: TRBV28; j_call: TRBJ1-1; d_call: .; cdr3_length: 13; clone_size: .; cdr3_nt: TGTGCCAGCAGTTTAGTGGCGAACACTGAAGCTTTCTTT; cdr3_aa: CASSLVANTEAFF
v_call: TRBV2; j_call: TRBJ1-5; d_call: .; cdr3_length: 15; clone_size: once; cdr3_nt: TGTGCCAGCAGTGAAGGGGGCAGGGGAGACCAGCCCCAGCATTTT; cdr3_aa: CASSEGGRGDQPQHF
v_call: TRBV6-1; j_call: TRBJ1-2; d_call: .; cdr3_length: 13; clone_size: .; cdr3_nt: TGTGCCAGCAGTGAAATCGTGTATTATGGCTACACCTTC; cdr3_aa: CASSEIVYYGYTF
v_call: TRBV4-1; j_call: TRBJ1-5; d_call: TRBD1; cdr3_length: 15; clone_size: .; cdr3_nt: TGCGCCAGCAGCCAAGAAACTGGACAGGGTAGGTCTCAGCATTTT; cdr3_aa: CASSQETGQGRSQHF
v_call: TRBV20-1; j_call: TRBJ2-4; d_call: .; cdr3_length: 15; clone_size: .; cdr3_nt: TGCAGTGCTAGTGCCAGTATCTTAGCCAAAAACATTCAGTACTTC; cdr3_aa: CSASASILAKNIQYF
v_call: TRBV7-2; j_call: TRBJ1-1; d_call: .; cdr3_length: 15; clone_size: .; cdr3_nt: TGTGCCAGCAGCCGGGCTGGGGGCGGCCCGAATGAAGCTTTCTTT; cdr3_aa: CASSRAGGGPNEAFF
v_call: TRBV30; j_call: TRBJ2-7; d_call: .; cdr3_length: 12; clone_size: .; cdr3_nt: TGTGCCTCCAGCTCTCAGGGCTACGAGCAGTACTTC; cdr3_aa: CASSSQGYEQYF
v_call: TRBV2; j_call: TRBJ2-1; d_call: .; cdr3_length: 15; clone_size: .; cdr3_nt: TGTGCCAGCAGAGTAGACAGGGAGGTATTCAATGAGCAGTTCTTC; cdr3_aa: CASRVDREVFNEQFF
v_call: TRBV4-3; j_call: TRBJ1-1; d_call: .; cdr3_length: 19; clone_size: .; cdr3_nt: TGCGCCAGCAGCCAAGATCTTTTCTTATCGCGGAATTCGAACACTGAAGCTTTCTTT; cdr3_aa: CASSQDLFLSRNSNTEAFF
v_call: TRBV2; j_call: TRBJ1-2; d_call: .; cdr3_length: 13; clone_size: .; cdr3_nt: TGTGCCAGCAGTCCAAGGACTAGGGATGGCTACACCTTC; cdr3_aa: CASSPRTRDGYTF
v_call: TRBV7-8; j_call: TRBJ2-5; d_call: .; cdr3_length: 14; clone_size: .; cdr3_nt: TGTGCCAGCAGGTCCAGGGGCAGGTTGGAGACCCAGTACTTC; cdr3_aa: CASRSRGRLETQYF
v_call: TRBV29-1; j_call: TRBJ2-3; d_call: TRBD2; cdr3_length: 14; clone_size: .; cdr3_nt: TGCAGCGTTGAAGCTAGCGGGAGGGCAGATACGCAGTATTTT; cdr3_aa: CSVEASGRADTQYF
v_call: TRBV7-2; j_call: TRBJ2-1; d_call: .; cdr3_length: 14; clone_size: .; cdr3_nt: TGTGCCAGCAGCACCAGACAGAGGTACAATGAGCAGTTCTTC; cdr3_aa: CASSTRQRYNEQFF
v_call: TRBV28; j_call: TRBJ2-7; d_call: .; cdr3_length: 13; clone_size: .; cdr3_nt: TGTGCCAGCAGTTCAGCGGCCCAATACGAGCAGTACTTC; cdr3_aa: CASSSAAQYEQYF
v_call: TRBV6-1; j_call: TRBJ1-3; d_call: TRBD1; cdr3_length: 18; clone_size: .; cdr3_nt: TGTGCCAGCAGTGTGAGGCCGGGACAGGCGAGCTCTGGAAACACCATATATTTT; cdr3_aa: CASSVRPGQASSGNTIYF
v_call: TRBV7-9; j_call: TRBJ2-7; d_call: .; cdr3_length: 13; clone_size: .; cdr3_nt: TGTGCCAGCAGCTTATCCCAGGGATCCGAGCAGTACTTC; cdr3_aa: CASSLSQGSEQYF
v_call: TRBV3-1/TRBV3-2; j_call: TRBJ2-3; d_call: TRBD2; cdr3_length: 20; clone_size: .; cdr3_nt: TGTGCCAGCAGCTCAAGCCGGGGCTATCGCGGGGGGGCCGTTTCTTATACGCAGTATTTT; cdr3_aa: CASSSSRGYRGGAVSYTQYF